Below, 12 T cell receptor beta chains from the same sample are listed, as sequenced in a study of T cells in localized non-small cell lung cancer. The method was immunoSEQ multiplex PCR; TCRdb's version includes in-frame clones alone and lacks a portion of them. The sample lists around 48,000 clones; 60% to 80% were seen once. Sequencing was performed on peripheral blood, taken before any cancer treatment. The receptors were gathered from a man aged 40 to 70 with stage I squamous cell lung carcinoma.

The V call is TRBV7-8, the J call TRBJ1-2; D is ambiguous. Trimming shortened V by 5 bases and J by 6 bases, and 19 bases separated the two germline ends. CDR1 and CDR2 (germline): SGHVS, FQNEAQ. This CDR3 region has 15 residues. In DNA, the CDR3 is TGTGCCAGCAGCCGGGGTTTGAGGGAGTTTGATGGCTACACCTTC. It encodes CASSRGLREFDGYTF.

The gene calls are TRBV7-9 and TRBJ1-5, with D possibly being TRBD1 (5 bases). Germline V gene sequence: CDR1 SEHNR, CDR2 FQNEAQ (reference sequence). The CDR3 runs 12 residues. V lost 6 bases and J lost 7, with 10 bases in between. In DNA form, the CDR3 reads TGTGCCAGCAGGAGGGGTGGGCAGCCCCAGCATTTT. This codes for CASRRGGQPQHF. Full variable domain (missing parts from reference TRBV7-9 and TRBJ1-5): DTGVSQNPRHKITKRGQNVTFRCDPISEHNRLYWYRQTLGQGPEFLTYFQNEAQLEKSRLLSDRFSAERPKGSFSTLEIQRTEQGDSAMYLCASRRGGQPQHFGDGTRLSIL.

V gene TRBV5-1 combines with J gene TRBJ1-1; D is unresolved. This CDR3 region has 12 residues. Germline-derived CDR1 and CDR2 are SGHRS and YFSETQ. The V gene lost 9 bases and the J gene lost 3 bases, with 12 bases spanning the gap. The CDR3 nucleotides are TGCGCCATTTCCGGGGAGGACACTGAAGCTTTCTTT. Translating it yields CAISGEDTEAFF. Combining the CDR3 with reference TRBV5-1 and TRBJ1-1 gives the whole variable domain KAGVTQTPRYLIKTRGQQVTLSCSPISGHRSVSWYQQTPGQGLQFLFEYFSETQRNKGNFPGRFSGRQFSNSRSEMNVSTLELGDSALYLCAISGEDTEAFFGQGTRLTVV.

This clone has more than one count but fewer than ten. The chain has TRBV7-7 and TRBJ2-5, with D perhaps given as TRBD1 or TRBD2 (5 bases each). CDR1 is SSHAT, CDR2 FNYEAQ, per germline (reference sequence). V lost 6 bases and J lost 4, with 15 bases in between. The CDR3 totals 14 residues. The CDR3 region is CASSGPGTGETQYF. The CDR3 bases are TGTGCCAGCAGTGGTCCCGGGACCGGAGAGACCCAGTACTTC.

The DNA for the CDR3 is TGTGCCAGCAGTTTATACAGGGCGGGCACTGAAGCTTTCTTT. This encodes CASSLYRAGTEAFF. The chain carries TRBV27 and TRBJ1-1; D may be TRBD1 (6 bases). The V gene lost 1 base and the J gene lost 4 bases, with 10 bases spanning the gap. The CDR3 spans 14 residues. Germline assignment: CDR1 MNHEY and CDR2 SMNVEV (reference sequence).

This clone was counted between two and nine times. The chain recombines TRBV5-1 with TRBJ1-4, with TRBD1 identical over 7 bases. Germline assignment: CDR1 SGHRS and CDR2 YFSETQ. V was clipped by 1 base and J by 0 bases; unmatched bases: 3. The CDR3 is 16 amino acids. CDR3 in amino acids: CASSLWDSSTNEKLFF. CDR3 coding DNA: TGCGCCAGCAGCTTGTGGGACAGCTCAACTAATGAAAAACTGTTTTTT.

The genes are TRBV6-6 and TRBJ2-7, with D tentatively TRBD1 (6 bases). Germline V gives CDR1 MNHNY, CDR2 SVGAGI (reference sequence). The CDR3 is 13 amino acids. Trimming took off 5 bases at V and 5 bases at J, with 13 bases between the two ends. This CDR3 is CASSRQVSNEQYF. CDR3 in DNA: TGTGCCAGCAGTCGACAGGTATCGAACGAGCAGTACTTC.

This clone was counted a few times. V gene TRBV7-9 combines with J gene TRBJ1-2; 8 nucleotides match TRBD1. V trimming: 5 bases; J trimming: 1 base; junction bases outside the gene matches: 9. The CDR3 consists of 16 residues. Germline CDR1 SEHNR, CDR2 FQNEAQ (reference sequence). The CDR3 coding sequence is TGTGCCAGCAGCCCCCTCGACAGGGGAAGTAACTATGGCTACACCTTC. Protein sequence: CASSPLDRGSNYGYTF.

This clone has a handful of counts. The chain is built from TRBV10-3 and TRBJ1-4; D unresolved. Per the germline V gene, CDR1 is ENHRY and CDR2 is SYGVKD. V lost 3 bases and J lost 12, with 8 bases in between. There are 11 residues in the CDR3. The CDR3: CAISEGKELFF. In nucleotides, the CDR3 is TGTGCCATCAGTGAAGGGAAAGAACTGTTTTTT.

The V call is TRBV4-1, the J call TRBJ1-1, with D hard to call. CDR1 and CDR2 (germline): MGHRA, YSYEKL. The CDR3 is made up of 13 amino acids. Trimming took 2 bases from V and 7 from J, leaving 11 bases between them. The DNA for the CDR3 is TGCGCCAGCAGCCAACAGATAGGAGATGAAGCTTTCTTT. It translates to CASSQQIGDEAFF.

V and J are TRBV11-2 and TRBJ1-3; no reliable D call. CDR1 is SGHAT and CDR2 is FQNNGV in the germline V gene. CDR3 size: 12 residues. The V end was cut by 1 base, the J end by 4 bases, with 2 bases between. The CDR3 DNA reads TGTGCCAGCAGCTTAGGAGGAAACACCATATATTTT. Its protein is CASSLGGNTIYF. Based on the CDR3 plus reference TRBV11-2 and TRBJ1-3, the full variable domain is EAGVAQSPRYKIIEKRQSVAFWCNPISGHATLYWYQQILGQGPKLLIQFQNNGVVDDSQLPKDRFSAERLKGVDSTLKIQPAKLEDSAVYLCASSLGGNTIYFGEGSWLTVV.

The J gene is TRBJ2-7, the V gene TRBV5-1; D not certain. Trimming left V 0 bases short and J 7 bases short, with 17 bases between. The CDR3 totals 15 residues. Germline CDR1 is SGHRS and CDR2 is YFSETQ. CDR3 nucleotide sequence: TGCGCCAGCAGCTTGGAGTTAGCTACTCTGACTGAGCAGTACTTC. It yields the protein CASSLELATLTEQYF. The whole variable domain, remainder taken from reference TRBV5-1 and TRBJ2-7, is KAGVTQTPRYLIKTRGQQVTLSCSPISGHRSVSWYQQTPGQGLQFLFEYFSETQRNKGNFPGRFSGRQFSNSRSEMNVSTLELGDSALYLCASSLELATLTEQYFGPGTRLTVT.